A few counts support the clone carrying this T cell receptor beta chain. The target antigen is unknown. CDR1 is LGHDT and CDR2 is YNNKEL in the germline V gene (reference sequence). The V end was cut by 0 bases, the J end by 10 bases, with 15 bases between. This CDR3 contains 14 residues. All donors were healthy, and all were Caucasian. The record originates from a study of identical twins. A universal primer site was added by template switching, and unique molecular identifiers were carried by the cDNA. TCRdb reprocessed the 5' RACE reads with MiXCR, giving one entry per CDR3 protein. The sample lists some 460,000 distinct CDR3 sequences, approximately 15% occurring once. Broader study findings: Out-of-frame alpha sequences shared by twins were enriched for low generation probability.

The sample was also reused in another study, on yellow fever vaccine responses in identical twins. That paper states: Reportedly, the T cell response mounted by twins to vaccine seemed partly convergent, partly personalized.

The source is a woman aged 18-35 years in good health. Sequencing was done on a sample of CD4+ T cells sorted from blood. V is TRBV3-1 and J is TRBJ2-5, with a tentative D call TRBD1 (5 bases). The CDR3 protein is CASSQDGRDGDQYF. The CDR3 nucleotides are TGTGCCAGCAGCCAAGATGGCAGGGATGGCGACCAGTACTTC.